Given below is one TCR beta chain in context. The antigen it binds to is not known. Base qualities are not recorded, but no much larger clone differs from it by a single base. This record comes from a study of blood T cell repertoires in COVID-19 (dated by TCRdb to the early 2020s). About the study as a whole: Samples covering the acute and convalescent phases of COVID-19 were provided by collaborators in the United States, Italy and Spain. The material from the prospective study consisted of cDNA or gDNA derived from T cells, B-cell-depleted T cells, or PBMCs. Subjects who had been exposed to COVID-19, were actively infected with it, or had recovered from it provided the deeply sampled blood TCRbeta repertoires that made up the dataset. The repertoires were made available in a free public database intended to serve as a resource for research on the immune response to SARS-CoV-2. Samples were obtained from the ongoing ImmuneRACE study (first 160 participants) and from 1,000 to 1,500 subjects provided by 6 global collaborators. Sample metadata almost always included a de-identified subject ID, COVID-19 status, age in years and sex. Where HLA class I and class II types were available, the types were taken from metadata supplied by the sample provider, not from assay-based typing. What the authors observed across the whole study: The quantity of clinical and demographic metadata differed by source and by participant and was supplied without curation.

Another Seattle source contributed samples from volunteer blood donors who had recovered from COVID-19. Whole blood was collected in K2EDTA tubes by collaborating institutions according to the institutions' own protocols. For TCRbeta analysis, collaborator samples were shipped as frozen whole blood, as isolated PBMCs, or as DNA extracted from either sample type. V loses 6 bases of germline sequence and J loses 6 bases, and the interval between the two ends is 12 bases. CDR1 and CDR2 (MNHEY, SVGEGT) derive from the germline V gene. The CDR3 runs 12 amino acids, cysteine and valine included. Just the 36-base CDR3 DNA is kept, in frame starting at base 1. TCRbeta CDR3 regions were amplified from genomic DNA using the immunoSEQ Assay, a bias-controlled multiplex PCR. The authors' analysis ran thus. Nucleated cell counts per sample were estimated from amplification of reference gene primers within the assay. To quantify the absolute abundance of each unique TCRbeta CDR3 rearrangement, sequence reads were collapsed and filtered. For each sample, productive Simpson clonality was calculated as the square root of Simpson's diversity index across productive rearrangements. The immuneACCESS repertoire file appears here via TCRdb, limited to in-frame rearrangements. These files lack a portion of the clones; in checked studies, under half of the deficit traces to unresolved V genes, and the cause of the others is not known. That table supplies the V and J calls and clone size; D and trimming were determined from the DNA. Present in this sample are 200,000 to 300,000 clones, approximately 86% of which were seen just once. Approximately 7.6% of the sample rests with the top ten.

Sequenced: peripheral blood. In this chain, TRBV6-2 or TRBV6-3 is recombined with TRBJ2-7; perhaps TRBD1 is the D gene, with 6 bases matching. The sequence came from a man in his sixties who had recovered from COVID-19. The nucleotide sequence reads TGTGCCAGCAGCCCGACAGGCCGCGAGCAGTACGTC. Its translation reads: CASSPTGREQYV.